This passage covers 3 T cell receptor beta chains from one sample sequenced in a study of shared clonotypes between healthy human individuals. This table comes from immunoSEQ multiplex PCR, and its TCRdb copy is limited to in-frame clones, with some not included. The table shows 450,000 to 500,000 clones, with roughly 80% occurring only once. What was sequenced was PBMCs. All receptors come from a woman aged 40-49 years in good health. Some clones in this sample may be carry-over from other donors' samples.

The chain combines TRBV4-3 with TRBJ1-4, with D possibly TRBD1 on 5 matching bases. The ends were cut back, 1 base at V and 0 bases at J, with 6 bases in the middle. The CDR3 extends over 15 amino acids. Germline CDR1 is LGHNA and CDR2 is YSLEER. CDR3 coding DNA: TGCGCCAGCAGCCAAGGACAGTCAACTAATGAAAAACTGTTTTTT. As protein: CASSQGQSTNEKLFF.

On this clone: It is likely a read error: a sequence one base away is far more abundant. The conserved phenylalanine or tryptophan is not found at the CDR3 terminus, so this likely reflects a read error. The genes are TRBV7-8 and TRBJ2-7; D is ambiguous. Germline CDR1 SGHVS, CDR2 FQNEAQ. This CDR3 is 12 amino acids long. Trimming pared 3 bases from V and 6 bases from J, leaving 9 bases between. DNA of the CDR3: TGTGCCAGCAGCTTCATAGCAGCCGAGCAGTACTTA. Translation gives CASSFIAAEQYL.

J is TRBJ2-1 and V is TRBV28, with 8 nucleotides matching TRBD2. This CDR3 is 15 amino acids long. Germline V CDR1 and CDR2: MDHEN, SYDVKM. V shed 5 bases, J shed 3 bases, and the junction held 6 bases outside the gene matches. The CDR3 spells CASSTGGPSYNEQFF. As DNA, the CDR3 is TGTGCCAGCAGTACGGGAGGGCCGAGCTACAATGAGCAGTTCTTC.